This T cell receptor beta chain emerged from a study of CXCR3-negative and CXCR3-positive naive CD8 T cells. Study-wide results and caveats: CXCR3-negative naive cells had less hydrophobic TRB CDR3s than did CXCR3-positive naive cells.

The CDR3 length is 14 residues. Per the germline V gene, CDR1 is SGHNT and CDR2 is YENEEA. On this clonotype: Antigen unknown.

Libraries were UMI-labeled 5' RACE TRB cDNA. Reprocessing the 5' RACE reads, TCRdb reports a single entry for every CDR3 protein and omits DNA. This table lists 75,000 to 90,000 distinct CDR3 sequences. The chain couples TRBV11-3 to TRBJ2-3. This receptor was identified in a human donor in good health. Some clones in this sample may be carry-over from other donors' samples. Sample: naive CXCR3+ CD8+ T cells from blood. This sample's subset: CD45RO-CCR7+CD27+CD95- naive CD8+ T cells expressing CXCR3 (TNR3+). CDR3 in amino acids: CASSPTPLQDTQYF.